This is a list of T cell receptor beta chains from one sample in a study of cytomegalovirus exposure and HLA in healthy donors. Assay used: immunoSEQ multiplex PCR; TCRdb lists only in-frame clones, some missing. The data contain 150,000 to 200,000 clones, roughly 60% of them singletons. The sequenced sample was PBMCs. These receptors were collected from a man aged 40-55 years in good health and CMV-seronegative. CDR3s include the opening cysteine and the closing phenylalanine or tryptophan. The order of the fields is CDR3 DNA, CDR3 protein, V gene, J gene, D gene, clone size. D genes are given only for firm matches. Some rows have no size entry. The others give once, few or many, or a class for an expanded clone.

CDR3 DNA: TGTGCCAGTAGTATAGGCCAGGGGAGCACTGAAGCTTTCTTT
CDR3 protein: CASSIGQGSTEAFF
V gene: TRBV19
J gene: TRBJ1-1
D gene: .
clone size: .

CDR3 DNA: TGTTCCAGCAGCTCCTTGTCCCAACTTGAAGCTTTCTTT
CDR3 protein: CSSSSLSQLEAFF
V gene: TRBV7-9
J gene: TRBJ1-1
D gene: .
clone size: .

CDR3 DNA: TGCGCCAGCAGCCAAGAATCTACTAGCGGGCGAGATACGCAGTATTTT
CDR3 protein: CASSQESTSGRDTQYF
V gene: TRBV4-3
J gene: TRBJ2-3
D gene: TRBD2
clone size: .

CDR3 DNA: TGTGCCAGTAGCCTGGGACTAGCAGGCACAGATACGCAGTATTTT
CDR3 protein: CASSLGLAGTDTQYF
V gene: TRBV19
J gene: TRBJ2-3
D gene: TRBD2
clone size: few

CDR3 DNA: TGTGCCAGCAAGAGAAAGGGAGACCGACTAGCGCACACAGATACGCAGTATTTT
CDR3 protein: CASKRKGDRLAHTDTQYF
V gene: TRBV27
J gene: TRBJ2-3
D gene: TRBD2
clone size: .

CDR3 DNA: .
CDR3 protein: CSAGGQYVGEQFF
V gene: TRBV29-1
J gene: TRBJ2-1
D gene: .
clone size: .

CDR3 DNA: TGTGCCTGGAGCCAGACAGGGGGCTTGGACAACTATGGCTACACCTTC
CDR3 protein: CAWSQTGGLDNYGYTF
V gene: TRBV30
J gene: TRBJ1-2
D gene: TRBD1
clone size: .

CDR3 DNA: TGTGCCAGCAGCTTAAACAGGGCGAACACTGAAGCTTTCTTT
CDR3 protein: CASSLNRANTEAFF
V gene: TRBV7-8
J gene: TRBJ1-1
D gene: .
clone size: .

CDR3 DNA: TGTGCCAGCAGCCTGGGACTAGCGGGGTACAATGAGCAGTTCTTC
CDR3 protein: CASSLGLAGYNEQFF
V gene: TRBV11-1
J gene: TRBJ2-1
D gene: TRBD2
clone size: .

CDR3 DNA: TGCAGCGGCACACAGGGGACAGGGACTACCGGGGAGCTGTTTTTT
CDR3 protein: CSGTQGTGTTGELFF
V gene: TRBV29-1
J gene: TRBJ2-2
D gene: TRBD1
clone size: .

CDR3 DNA: TGCGCCAGCAGCTTGACGATAGTAGATACGCAGTATTTT
CDR3 protein: CASSLTIVDTQYF
V gene: TRBV5-1
J gene: TRBJ2-3
D gene: .
clone size: once

CDR3 DNA: TGTGCCAGCAGTTATTATAAGACAGGGCCGTTTAGAGGCTACACCTTC
CDR3 protein: CASSYYKTGPFRGYTF
V gene: TRBV6-5
J gene: TRBJ1-2
D gene: TRBD1
clone size: .

CDR3 DNA: TGTGCCAGCACCGGCGGTGGAGTGAGTGAGCAGTTCTTC
CDR3 protein: CASTGGGVSEQFF
V gene: TRBV28
J gene: TRBJ2-1
D gene: .
clone size: .